This is a list of T cell receptor beta chains from one sample in a study of PD-1 blockade in classical Hodgkin lymphoma. Sequencing used immunoSEQ multiplex PCR; TCRdb keeps in-frame clones, though not all of them. Here the sample spans approximately 29,000 clones, more than 60% being singletons. Sequences were derived from CD4+ T cells from blood, sampled before the fourth cycle of nivolumab. These receptor sequences come from a human donor with classical Hodgkin lymphoma. CDR3s include the opening cysteine and the closing phenylalanine or tryptophan. Fields, in order: D gene, J gene, clone size, V gene, CDR3 protein, CDR3 DNA. A D gene is named only where the DNA matches it firmly. Size tells how often a clone was seen (once, few, many) or the class of an expanded clone, and some rows leave it out.

TRBD1 TRBJ2-5 NA TRBV5-6 CASSGLHRGETQYF TGTGCCAGCAGCGGCCTCCACAGGGGCGAGACCCAGTACTTC
NA TRBJ2-7 NA TRBV5-1 CASSLDSLYEQYF TGCGCCAGCAGCTTGGACAGCCTCTACGAGCAGTACTTC
NA TRBJ2-1 NA TRBV2 CASSEFAGGGLGFNEQFF TGTGCCAGCAGTGAATTTGCTGGGGGGGGCTTGGGTTTCAATGAGCAGTTCTTC
TRBD2 TRBJ2-1 NA TRBV7-6 CASSLERTSGTISYNEQFF TGTGCCAGCAGCTTAGAGCGGACTAGCGGGACTATTTCCTACAATGAGCAGTTCTTC
NA TRBJ1-5 few TRBV18 CAGAGEDQPQHF TGTGCCGGCGCAGGGGAAGATCAGCCCCAGCATTTT
TRBD2 TRBJ2-1 NA TRBV29-1 CSVGGAGGPRNEQFF TGCAGCGTTGGGGGAGCGGGGGGGCCGAGGAATGAGCAGTTCTTC
TRBD1 TRBJ2-5 NA TRBV10-3 CATYNPTGSETQYF TGTGCCACCTATAACCCGACAGGGTCAGAGACCCAGTACTTC
TRBD1 TRBJ1-2 NA TRBV5-6 CASSFYGQGTANYGYTF TGTGCCAGCAGCTTTTACGGACAGGGAACAGCTAACTATGGCTACACCTTC
TRBD2 TRBJ2-3 NA TRBV18 CASSDSRGGSTDTQYF TGTGCCAGCTCTGACTCGCGGGGGGGAAGCACAGATACGCAGTATTTT
TRBD1 TRBJ1-4 once TRBV28 CASSTGTGYEKLFF TGTGCCAGCAGTACCGGGACAGGTTATGAAAAACTGTTTTTT
NA TRBJ2-5 NA TRBV5-1 CASSRGPGETQYF TGCGCCAGCAGTCGTGGGCCGGGGGAGACCCAGTACTTC
NA TRBJ1-4 NA TRBV19 CASSPRLRGITNEKLFF TGTGCCAGTAGTCCCCGTTTAAGGGGTATAACTAATGAAAAACTGTTTTTT
NA TRBJ2-7 NA TRBV21-1 CASSKAPASSYEQYF TGTGCCAGCAGCAAAGCTCCAGCGAGCTCCTACGAGCAGTACTTC
NA TRBJ2-2 NA TRBV19 CASSIVGHANTGELFF TGTGCCAGTAGTATCGTAGGGCACGCGAACACCGGGGAGCTGTTTTTT
NA TRBJ2-1 NA TRBV6-6 CASSYFPYNEQFF TGTGCCAGCAGTTACTTTCCCTACAATGAGCAGTTCTTC
NA TRBJ1-5 NA TRBV19 CASSIRTYSNQPQHF TGTGCCAGTAGTATTAGGACATATAGCAATCAGCCCCAGCATTTT
NA TRBJ2-7 NA TRBV27 CASSFRGAAYEQYF TGTGCCAGCAGTTTTAGAGGGGCAGCCTACGAGCAGTACTTC
NA TRBJ2-3 once TRBV4-3 CASSPIRGGTDTQYF TGCGCCAGCAGCCCAATTAGGGGTGGGACCGATACGCAGTATTTT
NA TRBJ1-1 NA TRBV28 CASSSGSIGEAFF TGTGCCAGCAGCTCCGGCAGTATTGGTGAAGCTTTCTTT
NA TRBJ1-2 few TRBV18 CASSTTRDGYTF TGTGCCAGCTCAACCACGAGGGATGGCTACACCTTC
NA TRBJ1-5 NA TRBV6-6 CASTPLGGQRQPQHF TGTGCCAGCACCCCCCTCGGGGGTCAGCGTCAGCCCCAGCATTTT
NA TRBJ2-4 NA TRBV4-1 CASSVRDRLAKNIQYF TGCGCCAGCAGCGTTAGGGACCGCTTAGCCAAAAACATTCAGTACTTC
NA TRBJ1-3 NA TRBV25-1 CASSEHWQSGNTIYF TGTGCCAGCAGTGAACATTGGCAGTCGGGAAACACCATATATTTT
TRBD2 TRBJ2-7 NA TRBV4-2 CASSQELAGVLTEQYF TGTGCCAGCAGCCAAGAGCTGGCGGGAGTCCTGACCGAGCAGTACTTC
NA TRBJ1-1 few TRBV6-5 CASSYSAAAQLGFF TGTGCCAGCAGTTACTCGGCGGCCGCACAGTTAGGTTTCTTT
NA TRBJ2-2 NA TRBV6-5 CASSYQISTPGELFF TGTGCCAGCAGTTACCAGATCTCAACACCCGGGGAGCTGTTTTTT
NA TRBJ2-1 few TRBV28 CASSPHTGYYNEQFF TGTGCCAGCAGTCCCCACACGGGCTACTACAATGAGCAGTTCTTC
TRBD1 TRBJ2-1 few TRBV27 CASSSSVTGDEQFF TGTGCCAGCAGTTCCTCGGTTACAGGGGATGAGCAGTTCTTC
TRBD1 TRBJ1-2 NA TRBV6-6 CASSYDRGYYGYTF TGTGCCAGCAGTTACGACAGGGGGTACTATGGCTACACCTTC
NA TRBJ2-1 NA TRBV6-5 CASSYGQSSYNEQFF TGTGCCAGCAGTTACGGACAGAGCTCCTACAATGAGCAGTTCTTC
NA TRBJ1-5 NA TRBV6-5 CASSWTASNQPQHF TGTGCCAGCAGTTGGACCGCCAGCAATCAGCCCCAGCATTTT
NA TRBJ1-1 NA TRBV28 CASSLRQMNTEAFF TGTGCCAGCAGTTTAAGGCAGATGAACACTGAAGCTTTCTTT
TRBD1 TRBJ2-1 NA TRBV7-9 CASSFPGGQVNEQFF TGTGCCAGCAGCTTTCCAGGGGGCCAGGTGAATGAGCAGTTCTTC
TRBD1 TRBJ1-1 NA TRBV2 CASGKTGVGTEAFF TGTGCCAGCGGAAAAACAGGGGTAGGCACTGAAGCTTTCTTT
NA TRBJ1-3 few TRBV10-2 CASSGGGEGNTIYF TGCGCCAGCAGTGGAGGCGGGGAGGGAAACACCATATATTTT
NA TRBJ2-3 NA TRBV7-2 CASSQMDTQYF TGTGCCAGCAGTCAGATGGATACGCAGTATTTT
NA TRBJ2-5 NA TRBV7-6 CASSPGLETQYF TGTGCCAGCAGCCCGGGCCTCGAGACCCAGTACTTC
TRBD1 TRBJ1-4 NA TRBV28 CASSFPGTGGFEKLFF TGTGCCAGCAGTTTTCCCGGGACAGGAGGTTTTGAAAAACTGTTTTTT
TRBD2 TRBJ2-7 NA TRBV5-1 CASTKTSGRLLSYEQYF TGCGCCAGCACCAAGACTAGCGGGAGGTTGTTATCCTACGAGCAGTACTTC
TRBD1 TRBJ2-1 NA TRBV11-1 CASSLRNTGVTGEQFF TGTGCCAGCAGCTTACGGAATACAGGGGTTACCGGTGAGCAGTTCTTC
NA TRBJ2-7 NA TRBV2 CACRGRASYEQYF TGTGCCTGCCGGGGACGGGCCTCCTACGAGCAGTACTTC
TRBD2 TRBJ2-7 few TRBV4-2 CASSQDMGLAVEGEQYF TGTGCCAGCAGCCAAGATATGGGACTAGCGGTTGAGGGGGAGCAGTACTTC
NA TRBJ2-1 NA TRBV15 CATSSGGTGPYDEQFF TGTGCCACCAGCAGCGGGGGGACAGGCCCCTACGATGAGCAGTTCTTC
TRBD2 TRBJ2-1 NA TRBV28 CASSGTSGSRNEQFF TGTGCCAGCTCCGGGACTAGCGGGAGTCGGAATGAGCAGTTCTTC
NA TRBJ2-1 NA TRBV7-3 CASSLGSYNEQFF TGTGCCAGCAGCTTGGGCTCCTACAATGAGCAGTTCTTC
NA TRBJ2-5 NA TRBV30 CAWSVLVQETQYF TGTGCCTGGAGTGTACTGGTACAAGAGACCCAGTACTTC
NA TRBJ2-1 few TRBV9 CASSVVGTSTHEQFF TGTGCCAGCAGCGTAGTGGGTACTAGCACCCATGAGCAGTTCTTC
NA TRBJ2-7 NA TRBV7-2 CASSLVADSYEQYF TGTGCCAGCAGCTTAGTCGCGGATTCCTACGAGCAGTACTTC
TRBD1 TRBJ1-5 NA TRBV6-5 CASSSRDRVQPQHF TGTGCCAGCAGTTCCCGGGACAGGGTTCAGCCCCAGCATTTT
NA TRBJ1-1 NA TRBV6-1 CASSELGEPRF TGTGCCAGCAGTGAACTCGGGGAACCCCGCTTT
NA TRBJ1-5 NA TRBV2 CASSGRGGAGNQPQHF TGTGCCAGCAGTGGCCGTGGAGGGGCGGGCAATCAGCCCCAGCATTTT
NA TRBJ2-1 NA TRBV7-9 CASSTTGSDNEQFF TGTGCCAGCAGCACTACAGGGTCCGACAATGAGCAGTTCTTC
TRBD2 TRBJ2-5 NA TRBV7-6 CASSPTPRGGRETQYF TGTGCCAGCAGCCCTACCCCACGGGGGGGCCGAGAGACCCAGTACTTC
NA TRBJ1-4 NA TRBV19 CASSTQTRVEKLFF TGTGCCAGTAGTACTCAGACCAGGGTCGAAAAACTGTTTTTT
NA TRBJ2-1 NA TRBV30 CAWSSLVSEQFF TGTGCCTGGAGTTCTCTAGTAAGTGAGCAGTTCTTC
NA TRBJ2-7 NA TRBV7-6 CASSLEGSGRQPYEQYF TGTGCCAGCAGCTTAGAGGGGAGTGGCAGGCAACCCTACGAGCAGTACTTC
NA TRBJ1-3 NA TRBV23-1 CASSQSSPRGSGNTIYF TGCGCCAGCAGTCAATCAAGCCCGAGGGGGTCTGGAAACACCATATATTTT
NA TRBJ1-1 NA TRBV29-1 CSVEWGAITEAFF TGCAGCGTTGAATGGGGGGCGATAACTGAAGCTTTCTTT
NA TRBJ1-2 NA TRBV7-6 CASSPYRVGDGYTF TGTGCCAGCAGCCCCTACAGGGTAGGCGATGGCTACACCTTC